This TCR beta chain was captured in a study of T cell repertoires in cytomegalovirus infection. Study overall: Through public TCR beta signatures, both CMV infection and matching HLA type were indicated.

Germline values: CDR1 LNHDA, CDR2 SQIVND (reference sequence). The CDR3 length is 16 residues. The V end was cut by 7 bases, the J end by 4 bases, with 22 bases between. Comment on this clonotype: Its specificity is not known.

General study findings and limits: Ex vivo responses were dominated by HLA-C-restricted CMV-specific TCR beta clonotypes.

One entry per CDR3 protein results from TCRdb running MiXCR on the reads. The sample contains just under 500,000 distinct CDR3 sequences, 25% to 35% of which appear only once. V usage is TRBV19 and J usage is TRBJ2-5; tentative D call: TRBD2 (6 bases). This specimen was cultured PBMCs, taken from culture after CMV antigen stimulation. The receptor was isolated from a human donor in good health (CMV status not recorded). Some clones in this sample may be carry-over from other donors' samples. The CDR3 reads CASKGAGTRLGETQYF. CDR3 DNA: TGTGCCAGTAAAGGGGCCGGGACTCGCCTCGGAGAGACCCAGTACTTC.